The 3 T cell receptor beta chains reported below all come from one sample, sequenced in a study of shared clonotypes between healthy human individuals. Libraries were prepared by immunoSEQ multiplex PCR; TCRdb keeps only in-frame clonotypes and omits some of them. The repertoire holds some 2.3 million clones, with roughly 93% as singletons. The specimen sequenced was naive CD4+ T cells from PBMCs. Documented subset: CD45RA+ positively selected. The receptors derive from a man between 18 and 35 years old in good health. Some clones in this sample may be carry-over from other donors' samples.

A word on this clone: Germline is not matched at one junction end, which may reflect a read error. The chain is built from TRBV12-5 and TRBJ1-5; D is unclear. The CDR3 totals 10 residues. Germline V gene sequence: CDR1 LGHNT, CDR2 FRNRAP. CDR3 loop: CASGPTHDLF. DNA for the CDR3: TGTGCTAGTGGTCCTACCCACGATCTTTTT.

The chain combines TRBV7-2 with TRBJ2-3; D is perhaps TRBD2 (6 bases). Germline V CDR1 and CDR2: SGHTA, FQGNSA. This CDR3 contains 16 residues. Trimming left V 5 bases short and J 3 bases short, with 18 bases between. The CDR3 region has the DNA TGTGCCAGCAGCGGCTATCTCGCGGGATGGACAGATACGCAGTATTTT. Its translation is CASSGYLAGWTDTQYF.

The chain combines TRBV29-1 with TRBJ1-2; D gene uncertain. The germline V gene encodes CDR1 SQVTM and CDR2 ANQGSEA. This CDR3 is built from 14 residues. V gave up 6 bases and J gave up 4 bases, with 18 bases separating them. Here the CDR3 reads CSVTPGRFSYGYTF. The CDR3 bases are TGCAGCGTCACCCCAGGCAGGTTTAGCTATGGCTACACCTTC. Supplemented by reference TRBV29-1 and TRBJ1-2, the full variable domain reads SAVISQKPSRDICQRGTSLTIQCQVDSQVTMMFWYRQQPGQSLTLIATANQGSEATYESGFVIDKFPISRPNLTFSTLTVSNMSPEDSSIYLCSVTPGRFSYGYTFGSGTRLTVV.